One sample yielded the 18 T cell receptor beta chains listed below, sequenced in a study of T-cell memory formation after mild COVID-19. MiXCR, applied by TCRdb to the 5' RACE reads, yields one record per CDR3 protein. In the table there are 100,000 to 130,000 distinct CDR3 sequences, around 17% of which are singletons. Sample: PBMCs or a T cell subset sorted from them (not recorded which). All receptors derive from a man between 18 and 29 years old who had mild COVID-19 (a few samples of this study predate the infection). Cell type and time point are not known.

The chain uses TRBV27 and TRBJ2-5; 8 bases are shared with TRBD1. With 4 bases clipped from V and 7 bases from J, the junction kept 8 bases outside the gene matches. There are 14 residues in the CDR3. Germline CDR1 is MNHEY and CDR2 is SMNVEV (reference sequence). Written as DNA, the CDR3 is TGTGCCAGCAGTTCGGACAGGGCCAGCGGGACCCAGTACTTC. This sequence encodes CASSSDRASGTQYF.

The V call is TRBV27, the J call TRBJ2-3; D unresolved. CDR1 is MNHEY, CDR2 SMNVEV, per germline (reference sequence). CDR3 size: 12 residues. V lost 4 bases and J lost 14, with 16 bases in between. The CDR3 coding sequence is TGTGCCAGCAGTTCTTACACGGATAGAAGGTATTTT. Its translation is CASSSYTDRRYF.

The CDR3 spells CASSQAGGQGREKLFF. The CDR3 DNA follows: TGCGCCAGCAGCCAAGCAGGGGGACAGGGGAGGGAAAAACTGTTTTTT. The gene calls are TRBV4-3 and TRBJ1-4; 10 nucleotides line up with TRBD1. This CDR3 comprises 16 residues. After removal of 1 base from V and 8 bases from J, the junction contained 7 bases not matched to a gene. Germline assignment: CDR1 LGHNA and CDR2 YSLEER.

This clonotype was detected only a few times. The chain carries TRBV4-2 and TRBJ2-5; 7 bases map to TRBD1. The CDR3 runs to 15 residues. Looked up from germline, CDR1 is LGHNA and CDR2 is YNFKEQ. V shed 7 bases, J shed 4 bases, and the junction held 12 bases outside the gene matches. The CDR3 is CASTTGRGLGETQYF. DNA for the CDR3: TGTGCCAGCACCACCGGTAGGGGGCTGGGAGAGACCCAGTACTTC.

The CDR3: CASTPGQGLWANVLTF. The CDR3 DNA is TGTGCCAGCACACCGGGACAGGGATTGTGGGCCAACGTCCTGACTTTC. The chain combines TRBV12-3 or TRBV12-4 with TRBJ2-6; 9 bases agree with TRBD1. V trimming: 7 bases; J trimming: 5 bases; junction bases outside the gene matches: 9. CDR3 size: 16 residues.

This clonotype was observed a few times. CDR3 protein: CSVQEGYSETQYF. The CDR3 nucleotides read TGCAGCGTACAGGAGGGGTATTCGGAGACCCAGTACTTC. The chain combines TRBV29-1 with TRBJ2-5, with D possibly being TRBD2 (6 bases). The germline gives CDR1 SQVTM, CDR2 ANQGSEA. The germline V and J ends were trimmed by 6 bases and 5 bases, with 16 bases remaining between them. CDR3 size: 13 residues.

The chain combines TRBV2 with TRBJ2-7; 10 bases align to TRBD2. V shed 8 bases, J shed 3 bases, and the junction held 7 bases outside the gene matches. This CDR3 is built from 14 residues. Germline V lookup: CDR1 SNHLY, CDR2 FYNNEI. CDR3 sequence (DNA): TGTGCCAGCCCCTCCGGGACTAGCGTCTACGAGCAGTACTTC. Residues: CASPSGTSVYEQYF.

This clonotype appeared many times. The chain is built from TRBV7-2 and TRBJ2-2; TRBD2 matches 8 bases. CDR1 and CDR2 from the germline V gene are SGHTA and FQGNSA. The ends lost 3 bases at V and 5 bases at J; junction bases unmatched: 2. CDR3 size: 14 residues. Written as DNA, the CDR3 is TGTGCCAGCAGCTTTAGCGGGGCGACCGGGGAGCTGTTTTTT. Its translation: CASSFSGATGELFF.

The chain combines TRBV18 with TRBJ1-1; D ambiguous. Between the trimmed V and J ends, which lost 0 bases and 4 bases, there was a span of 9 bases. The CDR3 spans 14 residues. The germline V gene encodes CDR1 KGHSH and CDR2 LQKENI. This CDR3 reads CASSPPGVRTEAFF. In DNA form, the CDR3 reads TGTGCCAGCTCACCACCCGGGGTACGCACTGAAGCTTTCTTT.

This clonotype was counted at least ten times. DNA of the CDR3: TGTGCCAGCAGTTACTCGACGGGTGAGCAGTTCTTC. As protein: CASSYSTGEQFF. The chain carries TRBV6-6 and TRBJ2-1; D is unresolved. The CDR3 contains 12 residues. Germline V gene sequence: CDR1 MNHNY, CDR2 SVGAGI (reference sequence). Between the trimmed V and J ends, which lost 0 bases and 9 bases, there was a span of 6 bases.

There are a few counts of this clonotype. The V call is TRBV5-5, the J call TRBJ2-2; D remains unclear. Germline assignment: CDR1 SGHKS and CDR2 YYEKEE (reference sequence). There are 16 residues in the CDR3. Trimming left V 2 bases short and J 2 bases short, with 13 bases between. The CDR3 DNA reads TGTGCCAGCAGCTTTAGACAACAGAGTAACACCGGGGAGCTGTTTTTT. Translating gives CASSFRQQSNTGELFF.

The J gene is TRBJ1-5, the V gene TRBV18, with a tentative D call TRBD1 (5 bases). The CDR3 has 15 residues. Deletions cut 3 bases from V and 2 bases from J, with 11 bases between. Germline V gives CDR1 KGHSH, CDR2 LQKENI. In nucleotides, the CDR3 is TGTGCCAGCTCACCGTCGGGACTCGGCAATCAGCCCCAGCATTTT. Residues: CASSPSGLGNQPQHF.

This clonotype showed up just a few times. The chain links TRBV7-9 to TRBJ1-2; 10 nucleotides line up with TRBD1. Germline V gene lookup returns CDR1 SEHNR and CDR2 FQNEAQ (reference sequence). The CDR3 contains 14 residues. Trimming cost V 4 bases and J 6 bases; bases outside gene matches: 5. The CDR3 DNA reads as TGTGCCAGCAGCTCATGGACAGGGGGGAATGGCTACACCTTC. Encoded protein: CASSSWTGGNGYTF. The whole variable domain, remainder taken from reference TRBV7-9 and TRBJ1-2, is DTGVSQNPRHKITKRGQNVTFRCDPISEHNRLYWYRQTLGQGPEFLTYFQNEAQLEKSRLLSDRFSAERPKGSFSTLEIQRTEQGDSAMYLCASSSWTGGNGYTFGSGTRLTVV.

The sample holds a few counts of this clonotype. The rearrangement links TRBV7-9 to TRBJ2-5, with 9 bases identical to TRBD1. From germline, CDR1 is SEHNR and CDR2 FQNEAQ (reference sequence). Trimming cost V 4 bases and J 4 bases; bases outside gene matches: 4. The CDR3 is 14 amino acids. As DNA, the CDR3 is TGTGCCAGCAGCTCACGGGACAGGGCAGAGACCCAGTACTTC. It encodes CASSSRDRAETQYF. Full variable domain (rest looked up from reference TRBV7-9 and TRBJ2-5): DTGVSQNPRHKITKRGQNVTFRCDPISEHNRLYWYRQTLGQGPEFLTYFQNEAQLEKSRLLSDRFSAERPKGSFSTLEIQRTEQGDSAMYLCASSSRDRAETQYFGPGTRLLVL.

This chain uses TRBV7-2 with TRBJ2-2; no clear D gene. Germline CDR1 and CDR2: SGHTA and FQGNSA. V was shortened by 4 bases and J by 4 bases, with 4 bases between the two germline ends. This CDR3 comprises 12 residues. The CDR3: CASSSFTGELFF. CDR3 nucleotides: TGTGCCAGCAGCTCCTTCACCGGGGAGCTGTTTTTT.

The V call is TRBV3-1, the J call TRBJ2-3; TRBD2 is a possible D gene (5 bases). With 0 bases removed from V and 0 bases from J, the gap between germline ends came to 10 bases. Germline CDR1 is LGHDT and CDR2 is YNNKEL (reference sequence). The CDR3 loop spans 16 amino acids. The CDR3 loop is CASSQDWRGSTDTQYF. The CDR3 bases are TGTGCCAGCAGCCAAGATTGGCGAGGGAGCACAGATACGCAGTATTTT.

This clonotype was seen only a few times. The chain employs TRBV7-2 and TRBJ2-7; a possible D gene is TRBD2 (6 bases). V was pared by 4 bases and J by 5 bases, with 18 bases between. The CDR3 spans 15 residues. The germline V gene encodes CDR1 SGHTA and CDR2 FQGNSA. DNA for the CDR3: TGTGCCAGCAGCTCAAACTCAGGCGGAGGGGACGAGCAGTACGTC. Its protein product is CASSSNSGGGDEQYV.

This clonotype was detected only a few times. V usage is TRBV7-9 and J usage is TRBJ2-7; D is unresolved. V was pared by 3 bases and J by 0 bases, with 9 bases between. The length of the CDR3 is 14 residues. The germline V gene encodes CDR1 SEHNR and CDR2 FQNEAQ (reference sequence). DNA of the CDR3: TGTGCCAGCAGCTTCCTCGGAAGCTCCTACGAGCAGTACGTC. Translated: CASSFLGSSYEQYV.